This TCR beta chain originates from a study of blood T cell repertoires in COVID-19. TCRdb's copy holds only in-frame clones and misses some; the assay was immunoSEQ multiplex PCR. Of fewer than 300,000 clones listed, approximately 89% were seen once; the top ten hold 1% to 1.5%. Losses at the gene ends were 4 bases for V and 3 bases for J; bases not matched to a gene: 7. This CDR3 is 16 amino acids long. From germline, CDR1 is MDHEN and CDR2 SYDVKM. Sequences were obtained from PBMCs or T cells enriched from blood (not recorded which). The chain is built from TRBV28 and TRBJ1-5; 9 bases are a match to TRBD1. The TCR originated in a woman aged 40 to 50 with acute COVID-19. The CDR3: CASSSPGQGFNQPQHF. CDR3 nucleotides: TGTGCCAGCAGTTCACCGGGACAGGGCTTCAATCAGCCCCAGCATTTT.